Below, one TCR beta chain is given with its context. Only in-frame clones appear in the TCRdb table, and some are missing; sequencing was by immunoSEQ multiplex PCR. The repertoire consists of about 85,000 clones, with about nine tenths occurring once and the leading ten covering roughly 3.4%. The data stem from a study of control samples from healthy donors and cancer patients. Trimming shortened V by 6 bases and J by 6 bases, and 14 bases separated the two germline ends. Germline values: CDR1 MNHEY, CDR2 SVGAGI. The CDR3 totals 13 residues. The receptor was derived from a young woman in good health. Sequencing input: blood. This sequence joins TRBV6-5 and TRBJ1-2; possibly TRBD1 for D (6 bases). CDR3 region: CASRIQGWDGYTF. DNA of the CDR3: TGTGCCAGCAGGATACAGGGTTGGGATGGCTACACCTTC.